These 22 T cell receptor beta chains share one sample of origin, sequenced in a study of shared clonotypes between healthy human individuals. The assay was immunoSEQ multiplex PCR, and TCRdb's table has in-frame clones only and misses some. The sample has more than 1,200,000 clones; approximately 98.5% are singletons. Sequenced sample: naive CD4+ T cells sorted from blood. As for subset: CD45RA+ positively selected. The receptor set was obtained from a man under 40 in good health.

CDR3 coding DNA: TGTGCCAGCAGCTTAACGGGGAACACCGGGGAGCTGTTTTTT. It yields the protein CASSLTGNTGELFF. The chain couples TRBV7-6 to TRBJ2-2; D ambiguous. The CDR3 covers 14 residues. Germline V gives CDR1 SGHVS, CDR2 FNYEAQ. The V and J ends lost 2 bases and 1 base respectively, with 5 bases between them.

The sample holds one count of this clone. CDR3 nucleotide sequence: TGTGCCAGCAGTCTCCGGGACAGGGGGCTGGAGCAGTACTTC. Its translation is CASSLRDRGLEQYF. This chain uses TRBV27 with TRBJ2-7, with 12 bases identical to TRBD1. In germline, CDR1 is MNHEY, CDR2 SMNVEV (reference sequence). This CDR3 comprises 14 residues. The V and J ends lost 5 bases and 7 bases, in that order; junction bases with no gene match: 6.

This clone was counted only a few times. CDR3 protein: CASSKTSGSYNEQFF. The CDR3 nucleotides read TGTGCCAGCAGCAAGACTAGCGGGAGTTACAATGAGCAGTTCTTC. This sequence joins TRBV5-4 and TRBJ2-1; 12 bases match TRBD2. V dropped 4 bases and J dropped 4; count of bases not matched to a gene: 3. The CDR3 has 15 amino acids. CDR1 is SGHNT, CDR2 YYREEE, per germline (reference sequence).

The chain employs TRBV9 and TRBJ2-7; either TRBD1 or TRBD2 may supply D (5 bases each). V lost 3 bases to trimming and J lost 6 bases, with 22 bases between them. CDR3 length: 16 residues. Germline V gene lookup returns CDR1 SGDLS and CDR2 YYNGEE. CDR3 DNA: TGTGCCAGCAGCGCCCACTGGAAAGGGGCGGACTTCGAGCAGTACTTC. Protein product: CASSAHWKGADFEQYF.

The chain is built from TRBV7-2 and TRBJ2-7; perhaps TRBD2 as D (5 bases). From germline, CDR1 is SGHTA and CDR2 FQGNSA. Trimming removed 1 base from V and 0 bases from J, with 10 bases in between. The CDR3 has 15 residues. DNA for the CDR3: TGTGCCAGCAGCTTAGTTCGGGGAAACTCCTACGAGCAGTACTTC. Encoded protein: CASSLVRGNSYEQYF. The whole variable domain, remainder taken from reference TRBV7-2 and TRBJ2-7, is GAGVSQSPSNKVTEKGKDVELRCDPISGHTALYWYRQSLGQGLEFLIYFQGNSAPDKSGLPSDRFSAERTGGSVSTLTIQRTQQEDSAVYLCASSLVRGNSYEQYFGPGTRLTVT.

The rearrangement uses TRBV29-1 and TRBJ2-3; D may correspond to TRBD1 or TRBD2 (5 bases each). Trimming stripped 1 base from V and 5 bases from J, with 7 bases between. This CDR3 has 12 residues. Germline CDR1 SQVTM, CDR2 ANQGSEA. The CDR3 DNA is TGCAGCGTTGAAGGTGGGGGAGATACGCAGTATTTT. Amino acid sequence: CSVEGGGDTQYF.

This clone was found once. The chain employs TRBV9 and TRBJ2-1; possible D gene TRBD2, 5 bases. With 0 bases removed from V and 0 bases from J, the gap between germline ends came to 13 bases. Looked up from germline, CDR1 is SGDLS and CDR2 is YYNGEE. The CDR3 consists of 17 residues. This CDR3 is CASSVAGSSSSYNEQFF. CDR3 sequence (DNA): TGTGCCAGCAGCGTAGCGGGGTCGTCGAGCTCCTACAATGAGCAGTTCTTC.

The V call is TRBV6-1, the J call TRBJ2-1; possible D gene TRBD2, 5 bases. Per the germline V gene, CDR1 is MNHNS and CDR2 is SASEGT. The CDR3 consists of 12 residues. V gave up 8 bases and J gave up 2 bases, with 7 bases separating them. CDR3 region: CASRGTYNEQFF. CDR3 in DNA: TGTGCCAGCCGGGGTACCTACAATGAGCAGTTCTTC.

This chain links TRBV7-9 with TRBJ2-7; 7 bases are a match to TRBD1. The length of the CDR3 is 15 residues. The V and J ends lost 5 bases and 5 bases, in that order; junction bases with no gene match: 12. Germline V gives CDR1 SEHNR, CDR2 FQNEAQ (reference sequence). Here the CDR3 reads CASSPRQGSVHEQYF. The CDR3 DNA reads TGTGCCAGCAGCCCTAGACAGGGTTCAGTCCACGAGCAGTACTTC.

The chain uses TRBV7-2 and TRBJ2-1; D is perhaps TRBD1 or TRBD2 (6 bases each). The CDR3 is 11 residues long. V lost 7 bases and J 11 bases, leaving 12 bases between the germline ends. The germline V gene has CDR1 SGHTA and CDR2 FQGNSA. Here the CDR3 reads CASIGGGQQFF. The CDR3 coding sequence is TGTGCCAGCATCGGAGGGGGACAGCAGTTCTTC.

V is TRBV20-1 and J is TRBJ2-3; unclear D gene. The CDR3 length is 11 residues. Looked up from germline, CDR1 is DFQATT and CDR2 is SNEGSKA (reference sequence). V lost 2 bases and J lost 4, with 4 bases in between. DNA for the CDR3: TGCAGTGCTAGACCATCAGATACGCAGTATTTT. Encoded protein: CSARPSDTQYF.

The chain has TRBV9 and TRBJ2-7; 7 bases line up with TRBD1. The germline gives CDR1 SGDLS, CDR2 YYNGEE. The CDR3 is 14 residues long. Trimming at V came to 2 bases and at J to 7 bases, leaving 9 bases not matched to a gene. The CDR3 loop reads CASSVDPGQWEQYF. The CDR3 nucleotides read TGTGCCAGCAGCGTCGATCCGGGACAGTGGGAGCAGTACTTC.

The rearrangement joins TRBV10-3 to TRBJ2-1; no reliable D call. The CDR3 covers 16 residues. The V gene lost 0 bases and the J gene lost 2 bases, with 11 bases spanning the gap. Germline V gene data show CDR1 as ENHRY and CDR2 as SYGVKD. CDR3: CAISESIVETYNEQFF. CDR3 bases: TGTGCCATCAGTGAGTCGATAGTTGAGACCTACAATGAGCAGTTCTTC.

The V call is TRBV28, the J call TRBJ1-1, with D hard to call. V was trimmed by 5 bases and J by 12 bases, leaving 16 bases between them. The CDR3 has 12 residues. From germline, CDR1 is MDHEN and CDR2 SYDVKM. CDR3 nucleotides: TGTGCCAGCAGTACCGGACTATCAGTTCCTTTCTTT. Translation gives CASSTGLSVPFF. The whole variable domain, remainder taken from reference TRBV28 and TRBJ1-1, is DVKVTQSSRYLVKRTGEKVFLECVQDMDHENMFWYRQDPGLGLRLIYFSYDVKMKEKGDIPEGYSVSREKKERFSLILESASTNQTSMYLCASSTGLSVPFFGQGTRLTVV.

The CDR3 sequence is CASSLRRGGKETQYF. The CDR3 bases are TGTGCCAGCAGCTTGAGGCGGGGAGGGAAAGAGACCCAGTACTTC. This rearrangement joins TRBV5-4 to TRBJ2-5; 7 bases are shared with TRBD2. Germline assignment: CDR1 SGHNT and CDR2 YYREEE (reference sequence). This CDR3 is 15 amino acids long. Germline trimming cut 1 base from V and 3 bases from J; bases unmatched to any gene: 6.

This clone was seen once. Other DNA sequences in this sample translate to the same CDR3. This rearrangement joins TRBV5-4 to TRBJ2-7; 11 bases match TRBD2. V dropped 5 bases and J dropped 0; count of bases not matched to a gene: 4. This CDR3 has 15 amino acids. Germline values: CDR1 SGHNT, CDR2 YYREEE (reference sequence). The CDR3 region is CASRLAGGSSYEQYF. In DNA form, the CDR3 reads TGTGCCAGCAGATTAGCGGGAGGGAGCTCCTACGAGCAGTACTTC.

On this clone: The sample contains more than one DNA sequence encoding this CDR3. The rearrangement links TRBV2 to TRBJ1-5, with TRBD1 matching over 8 bases. Germline assignment: CDR1 SNHLY and CDR2 FYNNEI. The CDR3 runs 14 residues. J was trimmed by 7 bases and V by 5 bases; bases with no gene match: 7. DNA for the CDR3: TGTGCCAGCAGTCAGGACAGGGTAGGACAGCCCCAGCATTTT. Translating gives CASSQDRVGQPQHF.

This clone showed up just once. V and J are TRBV5-1 and TRBJ2-4, with 8 bases matching TRBD1. This CDR3 spans 14 amino acids. The V gene end was trimmed by 0 bases and the J gene end by 7 bases; junction bases not matched to a gene: 3. CDR1 is SGHRS and CDR2 is YFSETQ in the germline V gene. In DNA, the CDR3 is TGCGCCAGCAGCTTGGGGCCAGGGGGCAACATTCAGTACTTC. Translated: CASSLGPGGNIQYF.

The gene calls are TRBV18 and TRBJ2-7; D possibly matches TRBD1 or TRBD2 (5 bases each). Germline V gives CDR1 KGHSH, CDR2 LQKENI. The CDR3 has 15 residues. Trimming shortened V by 3 bases and J by 2 bases, and 14 bases separated the two germline ends. CDR3 sequence (DNA): TGTGCCAGCTCACCTCCCGGGACGGTGACCTACGAGCAGTACTTC. Its protein product is CASSPPGTVTYEQYF.

The chain combines TRBV2 with TRBJ1-5; maybe TRBD1 (6 bases). The CDR3 runs to 14 residues. V lost 3 bases to trimming and J lost 7 bases, with 13 bases between them. CDR1 and CDR2 from the germline V gene are SNHLY and FYNNEI. The CDR3 coding sequence is TGTGCCAGCAGTGATAGTGGGGGGCAACAGCCCCAGCATTTT. Translated, it gives CASSDSGGQQPQHF.

J is TRBJ2-3 and V is TRBV5-6, with a tentative D call TRBD2 (5 bases). CDR3 length equals 13 residues. V lost 4 bases and J lost 7, with 13 bases in between. CDR1 and CDR2 from the germline V gene are SGHDT and YYEEEE. CDR3 in DNA: TGTGCCAGCAGCCACCCAGGAGGAAATACGCAGTATTTT. Protein product: CASSHPGGNTQYF.

This sequence joins TRBV14 and TRBJ2-1; TRBD1 aligns across 7 bases. The CDR3 loop spans 16 amino acids. Germline V lookup: CDR1 SGHDN, CDR2 FVKESK. V shed 4 bases and J 4 bases; nucleotides not matched to a gene: 10. CDR3 DNA sequence: TGTGCCAGCAGCCGTTTACAGGGGACGAATTACAATGAGCAGTTCTTC. This translates into CASSRLQGTNYNEQFF.